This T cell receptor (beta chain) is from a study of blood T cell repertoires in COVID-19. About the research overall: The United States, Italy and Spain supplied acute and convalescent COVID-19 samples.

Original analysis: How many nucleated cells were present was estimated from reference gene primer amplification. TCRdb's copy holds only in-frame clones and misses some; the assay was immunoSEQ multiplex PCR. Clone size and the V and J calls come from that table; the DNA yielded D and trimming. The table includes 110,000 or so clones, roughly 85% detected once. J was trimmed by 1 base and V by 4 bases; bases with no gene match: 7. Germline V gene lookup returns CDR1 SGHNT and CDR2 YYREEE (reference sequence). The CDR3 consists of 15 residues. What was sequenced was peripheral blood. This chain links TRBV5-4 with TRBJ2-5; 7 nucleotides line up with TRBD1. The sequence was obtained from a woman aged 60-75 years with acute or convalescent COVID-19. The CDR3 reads CASSEDRVVQETQYF. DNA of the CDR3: TGTGCCAGCAGCGAAGACAGGGTTGTCCAAGAGACCCAGTACTTC.